The 29 T cell receptor beta chains below come from one sample, sequenced in a study of shared clonotypes between healthy human individuals. TCRdb's copy holds only in-frame clones and misses some; the assay was immunoSEQ multiplex PCR. Here the sample spans approximately 1,000,000 clones, 78% being singletons. The sample comprised memory CD4+ T cells from PBMCs. Subset noted: CD45RA-negative fraction. The receptor source for this set is a man aged 18 to 35 in good health. Some clones in this sample may be carry-over from other donors' samples.

The V and J genes are TRBV5-4 and TRBJ2-7; 7 nucleotides line up with TRBD2. The length of the CDR3 is 14 residues. Germline CDR1 reads SGHNT; CDR2 reads YYREEE (reference sequence). V trimming: 2 bases; J trimming: 5 bases; junction bases outside the gene matches: 7. The CDR3 region has the DNA TGTGCCAGCAGCTTTAGCGGGCATGGCGACGAGCAGTACTTC. It encodes CASSFSGHGDEQYF.

V is TRBV18 and J is TRBJ2-2, with no clear D. The CDR3 spans 12 residues. Germline V lookup: CDR1 KGHSH, CDR2 LQKENI. V lost 4 bases, J lost 4 bases, and 4 bases lay in between. CDR3 region: CASSRSTGELFF. CDR3 nucleotides: TGTGCCAGCTCACGTTCCACCGGGGAGCTGTTTTTT.

This clone has only a few counts. The J gene is TRBJ2-5, the V gene TRBV7-8; D uncertain. Germline V gives CDR1 SGHVS, CDR2 FQNEAQ. The CDR3 loop spans 12 amino acids. V was pared by 4 bases and J by 1 base, with 4 bases between. The CDR3 DNA reads as TGTGCCAGCAGCTACAGCCAAGAGACCCAGTACTTC. This sequence encodes CASSYSQETQYF. The whole variable domain, filled in from reference TRBV7-8 and TRBJ2-5, reads GAGVSQSPRYKVAKRGQDVALRCDPISGHVSLFWYQQALGQGPEFLTYFQNEAQLDKSGLPSDRFFAERPEGSVSTLKIQRTQQEDSAVYLCASSYSQETQYFGPGTRLLVL.

The CDR3 spells CASSPRTETYEQYF. CDR3 DNA: TGTGCCAGCAGCCCGAGGACGGAAACCTACGAGCAGTACTTC. This rearrangement joins TRBV7-9 to TRBJ2-7; D not certain. V was shortened by 5 bases and J by 2 bases, with 13 bases between the two germline ends. Germline V gene sequence: CDR1 SEHNR, CDR2 FQNEAQ (reference sequence). This CDR3 has 14 amino acids.

The chain joins TRBV7-6 to TRBJ1-2, with D unclear. Trimming removed 5 bases from V and 6 bases from J, with 16 bases in between. In germline, CDR1 is SGHVS, CDR2 FNYEAQ. This CDR3 contains 14 residues. The CDR3 protein is CASSPQQRGHGYTF. In DNA, the CDR3 is TGTGCCAGCAGCCCACAACAACGAGGGCATGGCTACACCTTC.

The V call is TRBV5-1, the J call TRBJ2-1, with 11 bases identical to TRBD2. Trimming at V came to 4 bases and at J to 7 bases, leaving 10 bases not matched to a gene. The germline CDR1 and CDR2 sequences are SGHRS and YFSETQ. CDR3 length: 16 amino acids. CDR3 sequence: CASSPTLAGGRNEQFF. The CDR3 nucleotides read TGCGCCAGCAGCCCTACCTTAGCGGGAGGGCGGAATGAGCAGTTCTTC.

In its sample, this clone was seen a few times. Additional DNA sequences in this sample encode the identical CDR3. The chain uses TRBV7-9 and TRBJ2-1; 7 bases agree with TRBD2. Trimming at V came to 1 base and at J to 4 bases, leaving 4 bases not matched to a gene. The CDR3 covers 15 residues. Germline V gene data show CDR1 as SEHNR and CDR2 as FQNEAQ (reference sequence). As DNA, the CDR3 is TGTGCCAGCAGCTTAGTTAGCGGGCAATACAATGAGCAGTTCTTC. It is translated as CASSLVSGQYNEQFF.

Written as DNA, the CDR3 is TGTGCCATCAGTGAGGTGGCGAGCGGCACAGATACGCAGTATTTT. Residues: CAISEVASGTDTQYF. The genes are TRBV10-3 and TRBJ2-3; D ambiguous. The CDR3 has 15 amino acids. The V and J ends lost 2 bases and 1 base respectively, with 10 bases between them. Germline values: CDR1 ENHRY, CDR2 SYGVKD.

As to this clone: A much larger clone lies one base from this, so it may be a read error. The same CDR3 can be traced to other DNA sequences in this sample. V gene TRBV5-4 combines with J gene TRBJ1-1; D gene ambiguous. CDR1 and CDR2 from the germline V gene are SGHNT and YYREEE (reference sequence). With 0 bases removed from V and 0 bases from J, the gap between germline ends came to 3 bases. This CDR3 contains 13 residues. In DNA, the CDR3 is TGTGCCAGCAGCTTGGGTGTGAACACTGAAGCTTTCTTT. Translated, it gives CASSLGVNTEAFF.

This clone showed up just a few times. The chain combines TRBV5-6 with TRBJ2-7; 9 nucleotides align to TRBD2. Losses at the gene ends were 4 bases for V and 1 base for J; bases not matched to a gene: 3. The CDR3 is 14 amino acids. Looked up from germline, CDR1 is SGHDT and CDR2 is YYEEEE. DNA of the CDR3: TGTGCCAGCAGCGCCACTAGCGGGTCCTACGAGCAGTACTTC. Amino acids: CASSATSGSYEQYF.

In regard to this clone: Other DNA sequences in the sample encode the same CDR3. The chain has TRBV30 and TRBJ1-5, with D possibly TRBD1 on 6 matching bases. The CDR3 sequence is 13 residues long. CDR1 is GTSNPN and CDR2 is SVGIG in the germline V gene (reference sequence). Trimming left V 2 bases short and J 7 bases short, with 12 bases between. Written as DNA, the CDR3 is TGTGCCTGGAGTTTGGGGGCTGGGCAGCCCCAGCATTTT. This encodes CAWSLGAGQPQHF.

V gene TRBV29-1 combines with J gene TRBJ1-1; tentatively, D is TRBD1 (5 bases). This CDR3 comprises 14 residues. Germline CDR1 is SQVTM and CDR2 is ANQGSEA. V gave up 4 bases and J gave up 0 bases, with 12 bases separating them. CDR3 protein: CSVGAGPLNTEAFF. In DNA form, the CDR3 reads TGCAGCGTTGGCGCGGGACCGTTGAACACTGAAGCTTTCTTT.

The J gene is TRBJ2-3, the V gene TRBV6-5, with TRBD1 identical over 7 bases. Germline-derived CDR1 and CDR2 are MNHEY and SVGAGI. The CDR3 spans 11 residues. V shed 2 bases and J 10 bases; nucleotides not matched to a gene: 0. The CDR3, as DNA: TGTGCCAGCAGTTACCAGGGGGCGCAGTATTTT. It codes for CASSYQGAQYF.

V usage is TRBV28 and J usage is TRBJ2-1, with D tentatively TRBD1 (6 bases). The CDR3 is 18 amino acids. Germline CDR1 reads MDHEN; CDR2 reads SYDVKM. V lost 4 bases and J 1 base, leaving 20 bases between the germline ends. CDR3 bases: TGTGCCAGCAGTTCTTACCTGGGCGGACAGCAATCCTACAATGAGCAGTTCTTC. It specifies CASSSYLGGQQSYNEQFF.

This clone turned up a few times. The chain is built from TRBV6-5 and TRBJ2-3; no clear D gene. From germline, CDR1 is MNHEY and CDR2 SVGAGI. The CDR3 totals 12 residues. V was cut by 4 bases and J by 7 bases, with 9 bases left in between. CDR3 sequence: CASSSTSNTQYF. DNA for the CDR3: TGTGCCAGCAGTTCCACCTCGAATACGCAGTATTTT.

CDR3 DNA: TGTGCCAGCAGCATGGGACTAGCGAGGGTGTCGACGAGCTGGGAGCTGTTTTTT. It translates to CASSMGLARVSTSWELFF. The chain has TRBV11-1 and TRBJ2-2, with TRBD2 matching 10 bases. J was trimmed by 9 bases and V by 5 bases; bases with no gene match: 18. Germline V gene lookup returns CDR1 SGHAT and CDR2 FQDESV (reference sequence). There are 18 residues in the CDR3.

V gene TRBV27 combines with J gene TRBJ1-1; D might be TRBD1 (6 bases). CDR3 length: 16 residues. Germline loops: CDR1 MNHEY, CDR2 SMNVEV (reference sequence). V lost 7 bases and J lost 1, with 19 bases in between. The CDR3 here is CASINRALRGNTEAFF. The CDR3 nucleotides read TGTGCCAGCATCAACAGGGCCTTGAGGGGGAACACTGAAGCTTTCTTT.

The chain is built from TRBV28 and TRBJ2-1; D gene ambiguous. This CDR3 is built from 16 residues. CDR1 and CDR2 from the germline V gene are MDHEN and SYDVKM. Between the trimmed V and J ends, which lost 6 bases and 1 base, there was a span of 16 bases. The CDR3, as DNA: TGTGCCAGCAGCCCCTGGACGCCTGGATCCTACAATGAGCAGTTCTTC. Its protein is CASSPWTPGSYNEQFF.

The chain employs TRBV6-1 and TRBJ1-4; 8 bases align to TRBD1. V shed 3 bases and J 8 bases; nucleotides not matched to a gene: 20. The CDR3 has 19 residues. Germline V CDR1 and CDR2: MNHNS, SASEGT. CDR3 bases: TGTGCCAGCAGTGACCTCCCCCTTTCCTTGACAGGGGTGGGAGAAAAACTGTTTTTT. Protein sequence: CASSDLPLSLTGVGEKLFF.

This sequence joins TRBV21-1 and TRBJ2-5; TRBD1 is the table's D call, not checked against the DNA. TRBV21-1 is recorded as a pseudogene. The CDR3 totals 22 residues. CDR3 protein: CASSKRREGGQGVLPPQETQYF. DNA for the CDR3: TGTGCCAGCAGCAAAAGGCGCGAAGGGGGACAGGGGGTACTACCGCCCCAAGAGACCCAGTACTTC.

The chain combines TRBV9 with TRBJ2-5; TRBD1 agrees at 8 bases. CDR3 length equals 14 residues. V trimming: 4 bases; J trimming: 5 bases; junction bases outside the gene matches: 7. Looked up from germline, CDR1 is SGDLS and CDR2 is YYNGEE. For the CDR3, the DNA is TGTGCCAGCAGCTCCCAGGGGGCGGGGGAGACCCAGTACTTC. Residues: CASSSQGAGETQYF. Full variable domain (remainder filled in from reference TRBV9 and TRBJ2-5): DSGVTQTPKHLITATGQRVTLRCSPRSGDLSVYWYQQSLDQGLQFLIQYYNGEERAKGNILERFSAQQFPDLHSELNLSSLELGDSALYFCASSSQGAGETQYFGPGTRLLVL.

The rearrangement links TRBV27 to TRBJ1-2; no clear D gene. Trimming cost V 4 bases and J 7 bases, with 13 bases left between them. CDR1 and CDR2 from the germline V gene are MNHEY and SMNVEV (reference sequence). The CDR3 length is 13 residues. CDR3 protein: CASSSTSRSGYTF. The DNA of the CDR3 is TGTGCCAGCAGTTCGACCTCAAGGAGTGGCTACACCTTC.

This clone was recorded once. This chain links TRBV6-1 with TRBJ1-2, with 8 bases identical to TRBD1. Unmatched junction bases numbered 14, after V lost 4 bases and J lost 7 bases. The CDR3 sequence is 16 residues long. The germline gives CDR1 MNHNS, CDR2 SASEGT. The CDR3 is CASSGQGNRGSGGYTF. For the CDR3, the DNA is TGTGCCAGCAGTGGCCAAGGAAACAGGGGGTCCGGTGGCTACACCTTC.

V and J are TRBV28 and TRBJ2-7, with D perhaps assigned TRBD1 or TRBD2 (5 bases each). Trimming shortened V by 6 bases and J by 4 bases, and 22 bases separated the two germline ends. Germline V gene sequence: CDR1 MDHEN, CDR2 SYDVKM. The CDR3 runs to 16 residues. The CDR3 region has the DNA TGTGCCAGCAGGCCCCTCTTGGGGGAGCTTGATTACGAGCAGTACTTC. Protein: CASRPLLGELDYEQYF.

V is TRBV30 and J is TRBJ1-3; D is perhaps TRBD1 (5 bases). The CDR3 runs to 13 residues. V lost 0 bases and J 5 bases, leaving 8 bases between the germline ends. The V gene's germline CDR1 is GTSNPN and CDR2 SVGIG (reference sequence). The CDR3 DNA reads as TGTGCCTGGAGTGTAGGGGAGAGAAACACCATATATTTT. It translates to CAWSVGERNTIYF.

This CDR3 is CASSPGGYYEQYF. Written as DNA, the CDR3 is TGCGCCAGCAGCCCGGGGGGGTACTACGAGCAGTACTTC. The rearrangement joins TRBV5-1 to TRBJ2-7, with TRBD2 matching 8 bases. The CDR3 spans 13 residues. Looked up from germline, CDR1 is SGHRS and CDR2 is YFSETQ. After removal of 4 bases from V and 3 bases from J, the junction contained 3 bases not matched to a gene.

As DNA, the CDR3 is TGTGCCAGCAGACAGGGTCCGAACACCGGGGAGCTGTTTTTT. Translating gives CASRQGPNTGELFF. The chain carries TRBV5-6 and TRBJ2-2, with a possible D match to TRBD1 (6 bases). Germline lookup yields CDR1 SGHDT and CDR2 YYEEEE. The V end was cut by 5 bases, the J end by 0 bases, with 8 bases between. This CDR3 contains 14 residues.

This clone was counted a few times. The V call is TRBV5-1, the J call TRBJ2-3; D is perhaps TRBD2 (6 bases). This CDR3 region has 14 residues. Trimming took 7 bases from V and 6 from J, leaving 18 bases between them. The germline CDR1 and CDR2 sequences are SGHRS and YFSETQ. The CDR3 DNA reads TGCGCCAGCTCCGTCGGGGTTCGGGGGGATACGCAGTATTTT. It specifies CASSVGVRGDTQYF.

This chain connects TRBV7-2 to TRBJ2-7; no clear D. The V and J ends lost 1 base and 5 bases respectively, with 12 bases between them. The CDR3 runs 14 residues. Germline V CDR1 and CDR2: SGHTA, FQGNSA. CDR3 protein: CASSLVLGYDEQYF. The DNA for the CDR3 is TGTGCCAGCAGCTTAGTTCTCGGATACGACGAGCAGTACTTC.